These 27 T cell receptor beta chains share one sample of origin, sequenced in a study of cytomegalovirus exposure and HLA in healthy donors. In the PCR, 60 Vbeta and 13 Jbeta primers were used. Generated by immunoSEQ multiplex PCR, the TCRdb table keeps only in-frame clones and is missing some. The sample yields some 89,000 clones, 80% to 90% seen once. Sequenced: PBMCs. All receptors come from a woman in her thirties in good health and CMV-seronegative.

The V call is TRBV2, the J call TRBJ1-2; TRBD1 is a possible D gene (6 bases). The CDR3 totals 14 residues. Germline assignment: CDR1 SNHLY and CDR2 FYNNEI. The V gene lost 7 bases and the J gene lost 0 bases, with 12 bases spanning the gap. The CDR3, as DNA: TGTGCCAGCAAACAGGGAGGGACTAACTATGGCTACACCTTC. Translated, it gives CASKQGGTNYGYTF.

This clone has a handful of counts. The chain joins TRBV19 to TRBJ1-2; 7 bases are a match to TRBD1. The CDR3 has 16 residues. Germline V gives CDR1 LNHDA, CDR2 SQIVND (reference sequence). The J segment lost 7 bases and the V segment lost 3 bases, leaving 14 bases of the junction unmatched. CDR3 sequence reads: CASSIQGQAGNGGYTF. CDR3 sequence (DNA): TGTGCCAGTAGTATTCAAGGACAGGCCGGTAACGGTGGCTACACCTTC.

The chain uses TRBV30 and TRBJ1-5; D is perhaps TRBD1 (5 bases). The CDR3 is 12 residues long. Per the germline V gene, CDR1 is GTSNPN and CDR2 is SVGIG (reference sequence). The ends were cut back, 2 bases at V and 7 bases at J, with 9 bases in the middle. CDR3 sequence reads: CAWSIQGQPQHF. CDR3 sequence (DNA): TGTGCCTGGAGTATTCAGGGCCAGCCCCAGCATTTT.

J is TRBJ2-3 and V is TRBV19; 8 positions match TRBD2. The CDR3 extends over 15 amino acids. Per germline, CDR1 LNHDA and CDR2 SQIVND (reference sequence). The J segment lost 2 bases and the V segment lost 5 bases, leaving 6 bases of the junction unmatched. The CDR3 region is CASSPFGGDTDTQYF. The CDR3 DNA reads as TGTGCCAGTAGTCCCTTCGGGGGGGACACAGATACGCAGTATTTT.

This clone was observed a single time. This rearrangement joins TRBV6-6 to TRBJ1-6, with a possible D match to TRBD1 (5 bases). The V gene's germline CDR1 is MNHNY and CDR2 SVGAGI (reference sequence). The CDR3 has 15 residues. Trimming took 2 bases from V and 11 from J, leaving 16 bases between them. The CDR3 reads CASSYRAREEPPLHF. Here the CDR3 DNA reads TGTGCCAGCAGTTACCGGGCCAGGGAGGAACCACCCCTCCACTTT.

This chain uses TRBV19 with TRBJ2-5, with D perhaps TRBD1 (6 bases). The J call may be incorrect, as the DNA end agrees better with TRBJ2-7. The CDR3 sequence is 17 residues long. Germline CDR1 is LNHDA and CDR2 is SQIVND (reference sequence). Written as DNA, the CDR3 is TGTGCCAGTAGTATGCGAGTACAGGGCTTTCGGTTATACGAGCAGTACTTC. The encoded protein is CASSMRVQGFRLYEQYF.

The J gene is TRBJ2-5, the V gene TRBV5-8; D is possibly TRBD1 (6 bases). Germline CDR1 SGHTS, CDR2 YDEGEE. Trimming left V 6 bases short and J 1 base short, with 16 bases between. CDR3 length: 15 residues. This chain's CDR3 is CASTPTTGSQETQYF. CDR3 DNA sequence: TGTGCCAGCACCCCTACGACAGGCTCCCAAGAGACCCAGTACTTC.

This clone was seen once. This chain joins TRBV6-1 and TRBJ1-1; D call uncertain. The germline V gene encodes CDR1 MNHNS and CDR2 SASEGT. This CDR3 spans 11 amino acids. V was trimmed by 4 bases and J by 10 bases, leaving 10 bases between them. The CDR3 nucleotides are TGTGCCAGCAGTGTCTCTGTGCGAGCTTTCTTT. It is translated as CASSVSVRAFF.

The V gene is TRBV5-1, the J gene TRBJ2-7, with 16 bases aligning to TRBD2. Trimming removed 3 bases from V and 1 base from J; junction bases left unmatched: 4. The CDR3 has 17 residues. CDR1 SGHRS and CDR2 YFSETQ come from the germline V gene. The DNA for the CDR3 is TGCGCCAGCAGCTGGGGACTAGCGGGAGGGTCTTCCTACGAGCAGTACTTC. Protein: CASSWGLAGGSSYEQYF.

The rearrangement joins TRBV6-5 to TRBJ2-7; TRBD1 agrees at 7 bases. Germline CDR1 is MNHEY and CDR2 is SVGAGI. The CDR3 spans 14 residues. V trimming: 5 bases; J trimming: 9 bases; junction bases outside the gene matches: 13. In DNA, the CDR3 is TGTGCCAGCAGTACGGGACAGCACGCTGGGAGGCAGTACTTC. Protein: CASSTGQHAGRQYF.

This clone was found a few times. V gene TRBV10-3 combines with J gene TRBJ2-3; 12 bases line up with TRBD2. V trimming: 10 bases; J trimming: 5 bases; junction bases outside the gene matches: 19. The V gene's germline CDR1 is ENHRY and CDR2 SYGVKD. The CDR3 loop spans 18 amino acids. The CDR3 protein is CATLPSGRARVPEDTQYF. In DNA form, the CDR3 reads TGTGCCACCCTCCCTAGCGGGAGGGCCCGGGTTCCTGAAGATACGCAGTATTTT.

CDR3 in DNA: TGTGCCAGCAGTGAAGCGCGGGACAGGGGATATGTGGAGTCCTACAATGAGCAGTTCTTC. This encodes CASSEARDRGYVESYNEQFF. V and J are TRBV6-1 and TRBJ2-1; 10 bases agree with TRBD1. Losses at the gene ends were 0 bases for V and 1 base for J; bases not matched to a gene: 12. Germline CDR1 and CDR2: MNHNS and SASEGT. CDR3 length: 20 amino acids.

The chain uses TRBV9 and TRBJ2-3; 8 bases align to TRBD2. Germline CDR1 is SGDLS and CDR2 is YYNGEE. The CDR3 runs 15 residues. The trim removed 0 bases at V and 4 bases at J, leaving 4 bases unmatched. The DNA of the CDR3 is TGTGCCAGCAGCGTAGGGCTAGCGGGCGCAGATACGCAGTATTTT. This encodes CASSVGLAGADTQYF.

J is TRBJ2-1 and V is TRBV2; 11 bases line up with TRBD2. Trimming cost V 6 bases and J 0 bases; bases outside gene matches: 4. The CDR3 runs 16 residues. Germline V lookup: CDR1 SNHLY, CDR2 FYNNEI. Here the CDR3 reads CASSKGLAVSYNEQFF. CDR3 DNA sequence: TGTGCCAGCAGCAAGGGACTAGCGGTCTCCTACAATGAGCAGTTCTTC.

The J gene is TRBJ2-7, the V gene TRBV4-2, with D tentatively TRBD2 (6 bases). CDR3 size: 16 residues. CDR1 and CDR2 from the germline V gene are LGHNA and YNFKEQ. V was clipped by 1 base and J by 5 bases, with 18 bases between them. The chain's CDR3 is CASSQAQRARPNEQYF. The CDR3 coding sequence is TGTGCCAGCAGCCAAGCCCAGCGGGCTCGGCCCAACGAGCAGTACTTC.

The J gene is TRBJ2-7, the V gene TRBV18; D gene uncertain. Trimming removed 2 bases from V and 4 bases from J, with 12 bases in between. The germline V gene encodes CDR1 KGHSH and CDR2 LQKENI. This CDR3 comprises 14 residues. CDR3 in amino acids: CASSPGQLFYEQYF. CDR3 sequence (DNA): TGTGCCAGCTCACCAGGGCAGCTTTTTTACGAGCAGTACTTC.

The V and J genes are TRBV19 and TRBJ1-5; 9 positions match TRBD1. Germline-derived CDR1 and CDR2 are LNHDA and SQIVND (reference sequence). The CDR3 consists of 17 residues. V gave up 4 bases and J gave up 0 bases; unmatched junction bases: 7. CDR3 sequence: CASSKRVGQGSNQPQHF. In nucleotides, the CDR3 is TGTGCCAGTAGTAAGAGAGTGGGACAGGGTAGCAATCAGCCCCAGCATTTT.

This sequence joins TRBV1 and TRBJ2-1; the table gives TRBD1 as D, unverified against the DNA. TRBV1 is a known pseudogene. The CDR3 loop spans 12 amino acids. The CDR3 sequence is CTSSWTGNEQFF. DNA for the CDR3: TGCACCAGCAGCTGGACAGGGAATGAGCAGTTCTTC.

This rearrangement joins TRBV19 to TRBJ2-7; 7 bases match TRBD2. Germline CDR1 and CDR2: LNHDA and SQIVND (reference sequence). The CDR3 spans 14 residues. V lost 5 bases to trimming and J lost 2 bases; unmatched junction nucleotides: 6. The CDR3 DNA follows: TGTGCCAGTAGTGTGGCGGGAGTGGCCTACGAGCAGTACTTC. The encoded protein is CASSVAGVAYEQYF.

The chain recombines TRBV5-8 with TRBJ2-7; 7 bases are a match to TRBD1. Per germline, CDR1 SGHTS and CDR2 YDEGEE. V shed 1 base and J 0 bases; nucleotides not matched to a gene: 4. There are 15 residues in the CDR3. The CDR3 reads CASSLRGLGSYEQYF. CDR3 nucleotide sequence: TGTGCCAGCAGCTTGAGGGGGCTAGGCTCCTACGAGCAGTACTTC.

The chain uses TRBV4-1 and TRBJ1-4; D uncertain. The germline gives CDR1 MGHRA, CDR2 YSYEKL. This CDR3 is 15 amino acids long. V was clipped by 0 bases and J by 8 bases, with 13 bases between them. In nucleotides, the CDR3 is TGCGCCAGCAGCCAAGATAGGCAGGCTCAGGAAAAACTGTTTTTT. Amino acid sequence: CASSQDRQAQEKLFF.

This clone was seen once. As DNA, the CDR3 is TGTGCCAGCAGCCGGAGCCCCGGGAGAGAATGGAATGAGCAGTTCTTC. Its protein is CASSRSPGREWNEQFF. The chain carries TRBV14 and TRBJ2-1; tentatively, D is TRBD2 (6 bases). Germline loops: CDR1 SGHDN, CDR2 FVKESK. V lost 4 bases to trimming and J lost 7 bases, with 20 bases between them. CDR3 length: 16 amino acids.

The V and J genes are TRBV6-4 and TRBJ2-1, with TRBD1 matching over 8 bases. Germline trimming cut 3 bases from V and 2 bases from J; bases unmatched to any gene: 6. The CDR3 is 16 residues long. Germline V gene sequence: CDR1 MRHNA, CDR2 SNTAGT. The CDR3 bases are TGTGCCAGCAGTGAATCCGGGACAGGTCCCTACAATGAGCAGTTCTTC. Amino acids: CASSESGTGPYNEQFF.

The gene calls are TRBV28 and TRBJ2-1, with 10 bases aligning to TRBD1. Germline V gene sequence: CDR1 MDHEN, CDR2 SYDVKM. V lost 6 bases, J lost 4 bases, and 6 bases stayed unmatched. The CDR3 is 15 amino acids. The CDR3 bases are TGTGCCAGCAGAGCCGGGACAGGGGCATACAATGAGCAGTTCTTC. Translating gives CASRAGTGAYNEQFF.

The chain employs TRBV27 and TRBJ2-1; 8 nucleotides match TRBD1. Germline V gene lookup returns CDR1 MNHEY and CDR2 SMNVEV (reference sequence). V shed 5 bases and J 6 bases; nucleotides not matched to a gene: 3. The CDR3 contains 13 residues. The CDR3 DNA reads TGTGCCAGCAGTATAACAGGGGGCAATGAGCAGTTCTTC. It translates to CASSITGGNEQFF.

The genes are TRBV27 and TRBJ2-3; D may be TRBD2 (6 bases). V lost 3 bases and J 8 bases, leaving 12 bases between the germline ends. Germline V gives CDR1 MNHEY, CDR2 SMNVEV (reference sequence). The CDR3 sequence is 13 residues long. CDR3 DNA: TGTGCCAGCAGTTTTGGCCGGCGGGGTACGCAGTATTTT. Translating it yields CASSFGRRGTQYF.

V is TRBV28 and J is TRBJ2-7; possibly TRBD2 for D (6 bases). The CDR3 extends over 15 amino acids. Germline-derived CDR1 and CDR2 are MDHEN and SYDVKM. Trimming stripped 5 bases from V and 1 base from J, with 15 bases between. CDR3 in DNA: TGTGCCAGCAGTGGGGGGATAACGAGTTCCTACGAGCAGTACTTC. Its translation: CASSGGITSSYEQYF.